This paragraph reports one TCR beta chain. Authors' data handling: Reference gene primer amplification gave nucleated cell count estimates. Assay: immunoSEQ multiplex PCR; the TCRdb copy retains only in-frame clones and omits some. The V and J calls and clone size come from that table; D and trimming were worked out from the DNA. The sample holds roughly 250,000 clones, over 80% seen once. The data were obtained in a study of blood T cell repertoires in COVID-19. Study-level background: Donors in the United States, Italy and Spain gave samples during acute or convalescent COVID-19.

The TCR comes from a woman between 40 and 50 years old with acute or convalescent COVID-19. The sequenced sample was peripheral blood.

Written as DNA, the CDR3 is TGTGCCAGCAAATACTCGGGGGGCACTGAAGCTTTCTTT. The encoded protein is CASKYSGGTEAFF. The V gene is TRBV12-3 or TRBV12-4, the J gene TRBJ1-1, with a possible D match to TRBD1 (5 bases). This CDR3 is built from 13 residues. V was cut by 7 bases and J by 4 bases, with 13 bases left in between.